This T cell receptor (beta chain) appears in the sequencing data of a study of regulatory T cells in long-lasting Graves disease. Study in general: Newly diagnosed Graves' patients had under 3 months of antithyroid drugs.

The TCR beta library used iRepertoire HTBI primers with Arm-PCR amplification of CDR3. TCRdb independently ran MiXCR on the multiplex PCR reads; one entry per CDR3 protein. This table has under 700,000 distinct CDR3 sequences, 15% to 20% appearing once. Whole-study results and caveats: In persistent patients, shared public clonotypes (approximately 3,000) outnumbered those in new patients (about 970).

Many counts were recorded for this clonotype. Its antigen is not identified. Stated time point: newly diagnosed GD, antithyroid drugs for less than 3 months. The TCR library was made from RNA extracted from PBMCs. The sample also formed part of further work on T cells in Graves' hyperthyroidism and ophthalmopathy. From that paper: Not enrolled were patients with uncontrolled infection, other autoimmune disease, pregnancy or lactation.

The source material was peripheral blood mononuclear cells (PBMCs), sampled at new diagnosis, from a patient treated with antithyroid drugs. The sequence came from a woman aged 40 to 65 with Graves disease.

The CDR3 is CASSAPSGYNEQFF. DNA for the CDR3: TGTGCCAGCAGCGCCCCCTCTGGCTACAATGAGCAGTTCTTC. The V gene is TRBV11-2, the J gene TRBJ2-1; no reliable D call. The length of the CDR3 is 14 residues. Per germline, CDR1 SGHAT and CDR2 FQNNGV. V was clipped by 5 bases and J by 3 bases, with 11 bases between them.